Following are 15 T cell receptor beta chains from one sample sequenced in a study of T cell changes during pregnancy in multiple sclerosis. Repertoires were generated with immunoSEQ multiplex PCR, while TCRdb's copy carries only in-frame clones and drops some. This sample has 90,000 to 120,000 clones, with about 90% found just once. Sequencing was performed on peripheral blood, taken in the third trimester of pregnancy. These TCRs come from a female donor in good health, enrolled as a control in a pregnancy study.

The chain is built from TRBV15 and TRBJ2-3, with 10 positions matching TRBD2. The CDR3 is 17 residues long. The germline CDR1 and CDR2 sequences are LNHNV and YYDKDF (reference sequence). The trim removed 0 bases at V and 3 bases at J, leaving 6 bases unmatched. CDR3: CATSRDRSGGATDTQYF. In DNA form, the CDR3 reads TGTGCCACCAGCAGAGATCGAAGCGGGGGGGCGACAGATACGCAGTATTTT. Full variable domain (remainder filled in from reference TRBV15 and TRBJ2-3): DAMVIQNPRYQVTQFGKPVTLSCSQTLNHNVMYWYQQKSSQAPKLLFHYYDKDFNNEADTPDNFQSRRPNTSFCFLDIRSPGLGDTAMYLCATSRDRSGGATDTQYFGPGTRLTVL.

Only one count was recorded for this clone. The V call is TRBV18, the J call TRBJ2-1, with 8 bases lining up with TRBD2. CDR3 length equals 15 residues. The V gene's germline CDR1 is KGHSH and CDR2 LQKENI. J was trimmed by 8 bases and V by 1 base; bases with no gene match: 7. The CDR3: CASSPLAGIADEQFF. CDR3 DNA sequence: TGTGCCAGCTCACCACTAGCGGGGATAGCGGATGAGCAGTTCTTC. The full variable domain, with the rest looked up from reference TRBV18 and TRBJ2-1, is NAGVMQNPRHLVRRRGQEARLRCSPMKGHSHVYWYRQLPEEGLKFMVYLQKENIIDESGMPKERFSAEFPKEGPSILRIQQVVRGDSAAYFCASSPLAGIADEQFFGPGTRLTVL.

This CDR3 reads CASSVGDRGHEQYF. CDR3 DNA sequence: TGTGCCAGCAGCGTAGGGGACAGGGGCCACGAGCAGTACTTC. This chain joins TRBV9 and TRBJ2-7; 10 bases agree with TRBD1. Losses at the gene ends were 0 bases for V and 5 bases for J; bases not matched to a gene: 2. Germline values: CDR1 SGDLS, CDR2 YYNGEE. The CDR3 contains 14 residues.

V is TRBV6-6 and J is TRBJ2-7; perhaps TRBD1 as D (5 bases). V was shortened by 0 bases and J by 2 bases, with 11 bases between the two germline ends. CDR3 length: 15 residues. Per germline, CDR1 MNHNY and CDR2 SVGAGI (reference sequence). CDR3 nucleotide sequence: TGTGCCAGCAGTTACTCGGCTGGGGCCACCTACGAGCAGTACTTC. Translating it yields CASSYSAGATYEQYF.

This clone has only one observation. The chain employs TRBV27 and TRBJ2-7; 9 bases align to TRBD2. This CDR3 is 16 amino acids long. CDR1 and CDR2 (germline): MNHEY, SMNVEV (reference sequence). V lost 6 bases to trimming and J lost 3 bases; unmatched junction nucleotides: 12. The CDR3 loop is CASRLQAGGLVYEQYF. The CDR3 DNA reads as TGTGCCAGCAGATTGCAAGCGGGGGGCCTAGTCTACGAGCAGTACTTC.

The chain combines TRBV2 with TRBJ1-1; 7 bases match TRBD1. CDR1 SNHLY and CDR2 FYNNEI come from the germline V gene. V dropped 3 bases and J dropped 8; count of bases not matched to a gene: 6. The CDR3 sequence is 13 residues long. The CDR3 protein is CASSERGPREAFF. The CDR3 DNA reads TGTGCCAGCAGTGAGAGGGGGCCTCGGGAAGCTTTCTTT.

This clone was seen only a few times. V usage is TRBV4-1 and J usage is TRBJ1-5; a possible D gene is TRBD1 (6 bases). V dropped 0 bases and J dropped 6 bases, with 12 bases sitting between them. Per germline, CDR1 MGHRA and CDR2 YSYEKL. The CDR3 totals 15 residues. The CDR3 here is CASSQEVRGGQPQHF. The CDR3 region has the DNA TGCGCCAGCAGCCAAGAGGTTAGGGGGGGTCAGCCCCAGCATTTT.

The chain couples TRBV11-2 to TRBJ2-7; tentative D call: TRBD1 (6 bases). This CDR3 contains 14 residues. In germline, CDR1 is SGHAT, CDR2 FQNNGV. V dropped 3 bases and J dropped 5 bases, with 14 bases sitting between them. The CDR3 region has the DNA TGTGCCAGCAGCTTGGGACACCAAACAAACGAGCAGTACTTC. This gives the protein CASSLGHQTNEQYF.

V and J are TRBV15 and TRBJ1-5, with a possible D match to TRBD1 (5 bases). This CDR3 comprises 17 residues. Trimming took off 0 bases at V and 9 bases at J, with 21 bases between the two ends. Germline CDR1 LNHNV, CDR2 YYDKDF (reference sequence). This chain's CDR3 is CATSRDGGGTKFRPQHF. The CDR3 coding sequence is TGTGCCACCAGCAGAGATGGAGGAGGGACGAAATTTCGGCCCCAGCATTTT.

The chain links TRBV6-5 to TRBJ1-1; D is perhaps TRBD1 (6 bases). The CDR3 loop spans 13 amino acids. Germline V gives CDR1 MNHEY, CDR2 SVGAGI. Trimming pared 2 bases from V and 11 bases from J, leaving 15 bases between. This CDR3 reads CASSYGEQGGAFF. In DNA, the CDR3 is TGTGCCAGCAGTTACGGCGAACAGGGTGGGGCTTTCTTT.

The chain combines TRBV14 with TRBJ1-3; unclear D gene. CDR1 and CDR2 from the germline V gene are SGHDN and FVKESK. The CDR3 is made up of 13 amino acids. Trimming took 8 bases from V and 0 from J, leaving 8 bases between them. The CDR3 region has the DNA TGTGCCAGCTCGTTTAGCTCTGGAAACACCATATATTTT. Its protein is CASSFSSGNTIYF.

In this sample, this clone turned up a few times. This sequence joins TRBV5-4 and TRBJ1-2, with a weak D call TRBD1 (5 bases). The length of the CDR3 is 13 residues. From germline, CDR1 is SGHNT and CDR2 YYREEE (reference sequence). V was clipped by 5 bases and J by 6 bases, with 14 bases between them. The CDR3 DNA sequence: TGTGCCAGCAGACAGGAGGTAGCGGATGGCTACACCTTC. Translated, it gives CASRQEVADGYTF. The full variable domain, completed using reference TRBV5-4 and TRBJ1-2, is ETGVTQSPTHLIKTRGQQVTLRCSSQSGHNTVSWYQQALGQGPQFIFQYYREEENGRGNFPPRFSGLQFPNYSSELNVNALELDDSALYLCASRQEVADGYTFGSGTRLTVV.

The sample holds one count of this clone. The chain links TRBV6-1 to TRBJ2-2; the match to TRBD1 covers 12 bases. This CDR3 region has 19 residues. Germline-derived CDR1 and CDR2 are MNHNS and SASEGT. Unmatched junction bases numbered 10, after V lost 1 base and J lost 4 bases. CDR3 sequence (DNA): TGTGCCAGCAGTGAAGTTGTGGGGACAGGGGGCTGGGGCACCGGGGAGCTGTTTTTT. Amino acids: CASSEVVGTGGWGTGELFF.

As DNA, the CDR3 is TGTGCCAGTAGTATAAGGCGTTTGGGGGGTTCGACTAATGAAAAACTGTTTTTT. The encoded protein is CASSIRRLGGSTNEKLFF. The chain joins TRBV19 to TRBJ1-4, with a possible D match to TRBD1 (5 bases). The length of the CDR3 is 18 residues. CDR1 and CDR2 from the germline V gene are LNHDA and SQIVND (reference sequence). V lost 2 bases and J 2 bases, leaving 18 bases between the germline ends.

The V call is TRBV5-1, the J call TRBJ2-7, with 11 bases aligning to TRBD2. This CDR3 region has 15 residues. J lost 4 bases, V lost 1 base, and 4 bases had no gene match. CDR1 is SGHRS, CDR2 YFSETQ, per germline. The CDR3 loop reads CASSLTSGGTYEQYF. The CDR3 DNA sequence: TGCGCCAGCAGCTTGACTAGCGGGGGTACTTACGAGCAGTACTTC.